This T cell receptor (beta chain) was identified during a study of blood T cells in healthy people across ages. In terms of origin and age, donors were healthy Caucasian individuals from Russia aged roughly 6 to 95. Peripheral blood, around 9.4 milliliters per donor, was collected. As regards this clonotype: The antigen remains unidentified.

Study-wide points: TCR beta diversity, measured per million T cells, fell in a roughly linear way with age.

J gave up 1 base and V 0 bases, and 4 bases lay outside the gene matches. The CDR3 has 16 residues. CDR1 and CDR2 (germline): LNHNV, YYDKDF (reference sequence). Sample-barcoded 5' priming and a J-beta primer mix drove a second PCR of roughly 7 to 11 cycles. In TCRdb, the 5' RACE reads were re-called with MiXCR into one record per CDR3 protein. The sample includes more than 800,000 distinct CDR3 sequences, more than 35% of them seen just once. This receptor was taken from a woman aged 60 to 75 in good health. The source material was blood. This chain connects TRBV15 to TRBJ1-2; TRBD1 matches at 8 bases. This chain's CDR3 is CATSREGTGNNYGYTF. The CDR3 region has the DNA TGTGCCACCAGCAGAGAAGGGACAGGAAATAACTATGGCTACACCTTC.